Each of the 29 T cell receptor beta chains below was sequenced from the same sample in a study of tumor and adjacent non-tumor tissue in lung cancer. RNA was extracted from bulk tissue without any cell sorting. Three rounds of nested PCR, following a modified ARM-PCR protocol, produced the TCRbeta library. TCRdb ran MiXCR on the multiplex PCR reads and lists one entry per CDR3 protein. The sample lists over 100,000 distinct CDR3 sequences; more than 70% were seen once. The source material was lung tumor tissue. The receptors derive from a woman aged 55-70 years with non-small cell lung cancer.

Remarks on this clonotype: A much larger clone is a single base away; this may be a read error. CDR3 nucleotide sequence: TGTGTCAGCAGTTTACGTTACGAGCAGTACTTC. It yields the protein CVSSLRYEQYF. V and J are TRBV12-3 or TRBV12-4 and TRBJ2-7; no definite D call. The CDR3 covers 11 residues.

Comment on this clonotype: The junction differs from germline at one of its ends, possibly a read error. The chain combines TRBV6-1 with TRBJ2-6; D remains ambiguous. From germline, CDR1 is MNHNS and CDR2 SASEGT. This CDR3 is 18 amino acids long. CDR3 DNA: TGTGCCAGCAGTGACAGGCGTAAGGGTTCCTCTGGGGTCAACGTCCTGACTTTC. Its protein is CASSDRRKGSSGVNVLTF.

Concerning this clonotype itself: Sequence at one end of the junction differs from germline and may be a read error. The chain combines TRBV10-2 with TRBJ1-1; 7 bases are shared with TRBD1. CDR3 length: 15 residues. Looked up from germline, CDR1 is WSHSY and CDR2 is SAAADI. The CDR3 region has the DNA TGCGCCAGCATAGGACAGGCCCGGGGAAACACTGAAGCCTTCTTT. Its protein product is CASIGQARGNTEAFF.

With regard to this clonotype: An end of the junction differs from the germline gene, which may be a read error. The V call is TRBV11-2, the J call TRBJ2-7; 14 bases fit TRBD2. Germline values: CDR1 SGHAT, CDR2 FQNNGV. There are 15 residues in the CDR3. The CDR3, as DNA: TGTGCCAGCAGCTCCGGGACTAGCGGGAGCTACAAGCAGAACTTC. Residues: CASSSGTSGSYKQNF.

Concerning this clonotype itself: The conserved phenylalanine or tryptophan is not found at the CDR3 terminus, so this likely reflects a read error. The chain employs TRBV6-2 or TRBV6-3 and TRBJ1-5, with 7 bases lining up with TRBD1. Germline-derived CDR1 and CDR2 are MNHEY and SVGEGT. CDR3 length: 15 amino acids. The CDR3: CASRPVQGGNQPQHS. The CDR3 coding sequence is TGTGCCAGCAGGCCAGTTCAGGGGGGGAATCAGCCTCAGCATTCT.

CDR3 coding DNA: TGTGCCAGCAGCTTGTTATCAAGCGGGGGGGCGTCGAATGAGCAGTTCTTC. This encodes CASSLLSSGGASNEQFF. The chain joins TRBV5-6 to TRBJ2-1; 10 bases are shared with TRBD2. The CDR3 runs 17 residues. Looked up from germline, CDR1 is SGHDT and CDR2 is YYEEEE. V was clipped by 1 base and J by 7 bases; unmatched bases: 11.

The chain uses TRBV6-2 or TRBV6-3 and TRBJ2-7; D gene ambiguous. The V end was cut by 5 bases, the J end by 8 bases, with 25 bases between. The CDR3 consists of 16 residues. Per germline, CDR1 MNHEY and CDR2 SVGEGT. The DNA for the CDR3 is TGTGCCAGCAGTCCGTCTCTCAGGAGCCCCCCAAGGCAGCAGTACTTC. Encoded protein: CASSPSLRSPPRQQYF.

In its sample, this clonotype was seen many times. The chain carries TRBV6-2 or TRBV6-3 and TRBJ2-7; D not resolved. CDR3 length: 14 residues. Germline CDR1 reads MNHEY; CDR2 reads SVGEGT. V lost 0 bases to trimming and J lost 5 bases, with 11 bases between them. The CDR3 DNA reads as TGTGCCAGCAGTTACTCCCTGGAAAGTAACGAGCAGTACTTC. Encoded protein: CASSYSLESNEQYF.

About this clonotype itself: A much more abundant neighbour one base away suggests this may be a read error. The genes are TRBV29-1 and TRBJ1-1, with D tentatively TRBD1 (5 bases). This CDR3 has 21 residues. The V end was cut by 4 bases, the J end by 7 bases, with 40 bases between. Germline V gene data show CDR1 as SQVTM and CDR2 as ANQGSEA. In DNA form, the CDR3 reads TGCAGCGTTGGACGATTGGAGGGGACGCGAATCCCGGACGGGATTGGAAATGAAGCTTTCTTT. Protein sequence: CSVGRLEGTRIPDGIGNEAFF. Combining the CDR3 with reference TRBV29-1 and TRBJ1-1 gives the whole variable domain SAVISQKPSRDICQRGTSLTIQCQVDSQVTMMFWYRQQPGQSLTLIATANQGSEATYESGFVIDKFPISRPNLTFSTLTVSNMSPEDSSIYLCSVGRLEGTRIPDGIGNEAFFGQGTRLTVV.

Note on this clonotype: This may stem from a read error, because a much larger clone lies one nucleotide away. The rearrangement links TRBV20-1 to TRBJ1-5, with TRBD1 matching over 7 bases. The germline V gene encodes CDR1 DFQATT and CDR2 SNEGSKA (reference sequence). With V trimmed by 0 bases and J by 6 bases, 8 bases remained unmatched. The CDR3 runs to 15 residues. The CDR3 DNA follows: TGCAGTGCTAGAGAACACAGGGGAGAGGGTCAGCCCCAGCATTTT. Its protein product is CSAREHRGEGQPQHF.

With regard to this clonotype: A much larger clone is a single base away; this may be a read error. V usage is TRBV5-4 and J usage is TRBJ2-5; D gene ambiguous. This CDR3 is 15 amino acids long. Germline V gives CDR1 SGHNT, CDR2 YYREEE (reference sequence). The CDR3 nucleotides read TGTACCAGCAGCGCTGACGGACCAAAAAGGGAGACCCAGTACTTC. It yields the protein CTSSADGPKRETQYF.

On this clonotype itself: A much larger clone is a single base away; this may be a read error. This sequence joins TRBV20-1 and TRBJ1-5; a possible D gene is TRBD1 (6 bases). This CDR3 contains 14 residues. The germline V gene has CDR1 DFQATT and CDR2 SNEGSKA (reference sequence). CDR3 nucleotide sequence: TGCAGTGATAGAGACAGGTATAGCAATCAGCCCCAGCATTTT. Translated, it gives CSDRDRYSNQPQHF.

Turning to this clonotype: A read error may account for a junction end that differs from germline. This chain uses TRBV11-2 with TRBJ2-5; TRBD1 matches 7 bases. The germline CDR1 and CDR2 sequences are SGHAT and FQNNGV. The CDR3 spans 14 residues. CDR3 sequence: CASSKQGVQETHYF. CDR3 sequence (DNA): TGTGCCAGCAGCAAGCAGGGGGTGCAAGAGACCCATTACTTC.

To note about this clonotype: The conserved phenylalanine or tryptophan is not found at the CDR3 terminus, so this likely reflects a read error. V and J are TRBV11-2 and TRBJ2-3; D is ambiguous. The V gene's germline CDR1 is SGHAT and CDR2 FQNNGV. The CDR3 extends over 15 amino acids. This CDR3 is CASSATVTATETQYY. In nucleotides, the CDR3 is TGTGCCAGCAGCGCCACCGTGACGGCCACAGAAACGCAGTATTAT.

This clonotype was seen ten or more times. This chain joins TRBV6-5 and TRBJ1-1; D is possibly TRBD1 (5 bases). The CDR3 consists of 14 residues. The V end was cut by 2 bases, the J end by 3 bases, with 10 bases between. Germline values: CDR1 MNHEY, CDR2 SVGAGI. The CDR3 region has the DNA TGTGCCAGCAGTTACGCCGGGGGTTACACTGAAGCTTTCTTT. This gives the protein CASSYAGGYTEAFF.

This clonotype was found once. In DNA form, the CDR3 reads TGCAGTGCTGGAGGACAATCTATCGGCAATCAGCCCCAGTATTTT. Amino acids: CSAGGQSIGNQPQYF. This sequence joins TRBV20-1 and TRBJ1-5, with D perhaps TRBD1 or TRBD2 (5 bases each). The DNA end is a closer match to TRBJ2-3, so the J assignment may be wrong. The CDR3 sequence is 15 residues long. The germline V gene has CDR1 DFQATT and CDR2 SNEGSKA (reference sequence).

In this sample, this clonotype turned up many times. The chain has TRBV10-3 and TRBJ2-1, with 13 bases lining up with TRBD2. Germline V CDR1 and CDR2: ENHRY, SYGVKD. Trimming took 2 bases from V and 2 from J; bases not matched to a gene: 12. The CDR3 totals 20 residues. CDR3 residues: CAISEREGTSGTLTYNEQFF. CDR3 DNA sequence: TGTGCCATCAGTGAGCGGGAGGGGACTAGCGGGACCCTAACCTACAATGAGCAGTTCTTC.

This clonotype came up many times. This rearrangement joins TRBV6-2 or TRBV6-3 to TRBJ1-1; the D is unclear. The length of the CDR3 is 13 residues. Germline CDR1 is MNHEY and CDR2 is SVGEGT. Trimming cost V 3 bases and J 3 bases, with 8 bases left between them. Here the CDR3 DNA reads TGTGCCAGCAGTTATGTATTAGACACTGAAGCTTTCTTT. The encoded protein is CASSYVLDTEAFF.

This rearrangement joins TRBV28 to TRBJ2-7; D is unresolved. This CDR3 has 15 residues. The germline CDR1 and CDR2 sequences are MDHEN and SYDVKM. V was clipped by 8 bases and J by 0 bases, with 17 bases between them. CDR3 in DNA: TGTGCCAGCGGCCCGGAGAGGCGACACTCCTACGAGCAGTACTTC. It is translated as CASGPERRHSYEQYF.

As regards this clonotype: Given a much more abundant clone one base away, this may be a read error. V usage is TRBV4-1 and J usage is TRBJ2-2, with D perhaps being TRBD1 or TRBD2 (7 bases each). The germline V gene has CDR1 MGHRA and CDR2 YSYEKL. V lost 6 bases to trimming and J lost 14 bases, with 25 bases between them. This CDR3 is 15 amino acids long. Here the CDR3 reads CASSPMGEGAHFLFF. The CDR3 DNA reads TGCGCCAGCAGTCCTATGGGGGAGGGGGCCCACTTCCTGTTTTTT.

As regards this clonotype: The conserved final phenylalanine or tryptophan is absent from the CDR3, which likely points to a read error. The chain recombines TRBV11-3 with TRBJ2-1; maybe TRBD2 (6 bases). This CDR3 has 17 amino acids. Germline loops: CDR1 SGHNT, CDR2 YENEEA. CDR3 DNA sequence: TGTGCCAGTAGCTTAGAGTTGACTAGTGGGAGCCACAATGAACAGTTCTTA. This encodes CASSLELTSGSHNEQFL.

Written as DNA, the CDR3 is TGCGCCAGCGGCCGTCCCGGAGATACGCAGTATTTT. Amino acids: CASGRPGDTQYF. V gene TRBV4-3 combines with J gene TRBJ2-3; D is uncertain. V lost 8 bases and J 5 bases, leaving 11 bases between the germline ends. The CDR3 consists of 12 residues. Germline V CDR1 and CDR2: LGHNA, YSLEER.

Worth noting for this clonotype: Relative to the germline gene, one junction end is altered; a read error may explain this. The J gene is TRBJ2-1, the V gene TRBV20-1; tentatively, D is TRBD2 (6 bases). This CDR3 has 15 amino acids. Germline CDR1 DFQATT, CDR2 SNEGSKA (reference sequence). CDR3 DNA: TGCAGTGCTGAGCAGATTGGGAGGACCGACAATAAGCAGTTCTTC. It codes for CSAEQIGRTDNKQFF.

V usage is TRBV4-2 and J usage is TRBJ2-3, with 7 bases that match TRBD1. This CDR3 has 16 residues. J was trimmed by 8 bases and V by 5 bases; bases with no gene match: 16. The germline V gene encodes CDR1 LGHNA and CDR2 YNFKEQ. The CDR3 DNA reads TGTGCCAGCAGCGCCGGACAGGAGCGGCGCACGGGTACGCAGTATTTT. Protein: CASSAGQERRTGTQYF.

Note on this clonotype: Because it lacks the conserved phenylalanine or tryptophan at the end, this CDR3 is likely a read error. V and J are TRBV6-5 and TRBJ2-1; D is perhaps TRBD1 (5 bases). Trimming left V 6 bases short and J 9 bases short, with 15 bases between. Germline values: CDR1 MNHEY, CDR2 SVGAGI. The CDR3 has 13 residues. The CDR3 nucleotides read TGTGCCAGCAGAAGGGGCCCGCACATTGAGCAGTTCTTA. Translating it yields CASRRGPHIEQFL.

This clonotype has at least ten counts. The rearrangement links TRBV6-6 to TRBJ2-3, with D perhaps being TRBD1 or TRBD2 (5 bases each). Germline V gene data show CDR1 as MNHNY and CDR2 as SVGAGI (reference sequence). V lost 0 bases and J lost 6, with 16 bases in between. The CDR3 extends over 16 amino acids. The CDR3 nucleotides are TGTGCCAGCAGTTACTCGAACGGGGTTGAGGGGGATACGCAGTATTTT. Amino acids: CASSYSNGVEGDTQYF.

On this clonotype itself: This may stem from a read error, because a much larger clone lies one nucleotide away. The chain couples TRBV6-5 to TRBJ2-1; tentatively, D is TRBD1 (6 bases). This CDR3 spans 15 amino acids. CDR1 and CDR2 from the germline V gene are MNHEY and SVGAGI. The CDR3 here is CASSYYRVSYNEQLF. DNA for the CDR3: TGTGCCAGCAGTTACTACAGGGTATCCTACAATGAGCAGTTGTTC.

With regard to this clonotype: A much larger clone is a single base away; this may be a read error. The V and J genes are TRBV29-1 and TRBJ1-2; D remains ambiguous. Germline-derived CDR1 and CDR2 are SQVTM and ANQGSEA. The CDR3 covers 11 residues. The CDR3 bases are TGCAGCGTTGACGGGAACGATGGCTACATCTTC. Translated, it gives CSVDGNDGYIF.

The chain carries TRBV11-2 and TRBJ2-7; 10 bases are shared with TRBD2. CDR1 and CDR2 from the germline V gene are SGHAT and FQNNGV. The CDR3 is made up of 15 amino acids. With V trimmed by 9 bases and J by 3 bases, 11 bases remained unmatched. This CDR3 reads CASSYGTSARYEQYF. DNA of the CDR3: TGTGCCAGTAGTTACGGGACTAGCGCGCGCTACGAGCAGTACTTC.